These 22 T cell receptor beta chains were sequenced from one sample in a study of T cell responses to AZD1222 COVID-19 vaccine. Libraries were prepared by immunoSEQ multiplex PCR; TCRdb keeps only in-frame clonotypes and omits some of them. There are around 150,000 clones in the sample; 90% to 95% occur only once, and approximately 0.58% lies in the top ten. This specimen consisted of peripheral blood, obtained on day 0 of AZD1222 vaccination. These receptors originate from an adult in good health.

A few counts support this clone. The chain has TRBV2 and TRBJ1-1; no clear D gene. This CDR3 contains 14 residues. V lost 8 bases and J 4 bases, leaving 17 bases between the germline ends. Germline CDR1 reads SNHLY; CDR2 reads FYNNEI. This chain's CDR3 is CASQNSGLTTEAFF. The CDR3 region has the DNA TGTGCCAGCCAAAACTCGGGCCTGACCACTGAAGCTTTCTTT.

This rearrangement joins TRBV5-1 to TRBJ1-5, with D tentatively TRBD1 (6 bases). This CDR3 comprises 16 residues. CDR1 and CDR2 from the germline V gene are SGHRS and YFSETQ. The V gene lost 4 bases and the J gene lost 0 bases, with 14 bases spanning the gap. DNA of the CDR3: TGCGCCAGCAGCCCCGGGACACCGTATAGCAATCAGCCCCAGCATTTT. It encodes CASSPGTPYSNQPQHF.

The chain uses TRBV5-4 and TRBJ2-1; 8 bases line up with TRBD1. CDR1 and CDR2 (germline): SGHNT, YYREEE (reference sequence). The CDR3 consists of 15 residues. V was clipped by 0 bases and J by 6 bases; unmatched bases: 5. The CDR3, as DNA: TGTGCCAGCAGCTTGGGAGGGACAGGAGGCAATGAGCAGTTCTTC. Its protein is CASSLGGTGGNEQFF.

The chain uses TRBV3-1 (or the pseudogene TRBV3-2) and TRBJ1-5; the D gene is possibly TRBD1 (6 bases). Germline V gives CDR1 LGHDT, CDR2 YNNKEL (reference sequence). Trimming stripped 5 bases from V and 4 bases from J, with 12 bases between. This CDR3 is built from 14 residues. CDR3 sequence: CASSLGGGNQPQHF. CDR3 DNA: TGTGCCAGCAGCTTAGGGGGAGGTAATCAGCCCCAGCATTTT.

The chain links TRBV27 to TRBJ1-2, with a possible D match to TRBD1 (6 bases). CDR1 is MNHEY and CDR2 is SMNVEV in the germline V gene (reference sequence). There are 13 residues in the CDR3. Trimming cost V 2 bases and J 5 bases, with 9 bases left between them. The CDR3 reads CASSLTGWYGYTF. CDR3 nucleotides: TGTGCCAGCAGTTTAACAGGGTGGTATGGCTACACCTTC.

The chain combines TRBV29-1 with TRBJ2-6, with D maybe TRBD1 (6 bases). Trimming left V 7 bases short and J 2 bases short, with 9 bases between. Germline V gene data show CDR1 as SQVTM and CDR2 as ANQGSEA. The CDR3 covers 13 residues. Here the CDR3 reads CSAGTTGANVLTF. CDR3 bases: TGCAGCGCCGGGACAACTGGGGCCAACGTCCTGACTTTC.

About this clone itself: Since no conserved phenylalanine or tryptophan closes the CDR3, a read error is the likely cause. It is unclear where the CDR3 begins or ends on the DNA, so no DNA is shown, and the CDR3 is as TCRdb lists it. V and J are TRBV6-8 and TRBJ2-7; the table's D call TRBD1 went unverified against the DNA. The germline CDR1 and CDR2 sequences are MNHGY and SAAAGT. The CDR3 totals 10 residues, both ends included. The CDR3 loop is CASRPLRDRD.

The chain has TRBV29-1 and TRBJ2-4; 7 bases map to TRBD2. Per germline, CDR1 SQVTM and CDR2 ANQGSEA. This CDR3 has 15 amino acids. Germline trimming cut 0 bases from V and 9 bases from J; bases unmatched to any gene: 11. The DNA of the CDR3 is TGCAGCGTTGAAGAGAATTCCGCGGGAGACGGCATTCAGTACTTC. Amino acids: CSVEENSAGDGIQYF.

This chain joins TRBV7-6 and TRBJ2-7; weak D call: TRBD2 (6 bases). In germline, CDR1 is SGHVS, CDR2 FNYEAQ. V was shortened by 1 base and J by 2 bases, with 21 bases between the two germline ends. There are 18 residues in the CDR3. The CDR3 bases are TGTGCCAGCAGCTTAGTAGATAGCGGAGTATCAAGGGCCTACGAGCAGTACTTC. Encoded protein: CASSLVDSGVSRAYEQYF.

V is TRBV5-5 and J is TRBJ2-5; no clear D gene. The CDR3 is 14 residues long. Trimming took off 5 bases at V and 2 bases at J, with 13 bases between the two ends. From germline, CDR1 is SGHKS and CDR2 YYEKEE (reference sequence). CDR3 in DNA: TGTGCCAGCAGGATATTGACGGAGCAAGAGACCCAGTACTTC. Translating it yields CASRILTEQETQYF.

V is TRBV28 and J is TRBJ1-2, with 9 bases aligning to TRBD1. The ends lost 6 bases at V and 3 bases at J; junction bases unmatched: 8. The CDR3 is made up of 15 amino acids. Germline values: CDR1 MDHEN, CDR2 SYDVKM. The CDR3 nucleotides read TGTGCCAGCAGCCGTAAGTGGACAGGGGACTATGGCTACACCTTC. This sequence encodes CASSRKWTGDYGYTF.

The rearrangement joins TRBV4-1 to TRBJ2-2; maybe TRBD2 (5 bases). The CDR3 sequence is 15 residues long. Germline V gene lookup returns CDR1 MGHRA and CDR2 YSYEKL. V gave up 2 bases and J gave up 7 bases, with 14 bases separating them. Here the CDR3 reads CASSQISPGDGELFF. Here the CDR3 DNA reads TGCGCCAGCAGCCAAATATCCCCCGGGGACGGGGAGCTGTTTTTT.

The rearrangement links TRBV4-1 to TRBJ2-1; the match to TRBD2 covers 13 bases. With 3 bases clipped from V and 7 bases from J, the junction kept 6 bases outside the gene matches. Germline lookup yields CDR1 MGHRA and CDR2 YSYEKL. The CDR3 has 16 residues. The CDR3 is CASSHRGTSGANEQFF. The CDR3 DNA sequence: TGCGCCAGCAGCCATAGAGGGACTAGCGGGGCTAATGAGCAGTTCTTC.

The sample holds one count of this clone. V is TRBV6-5 and J is TRBJ1-1; the D gene is possibly TRBD1 (5 bases). The V gene lost 2 bases and the J gene lost 8 bases, with 21 bases spanning the gap. This CDR3 region has 16 residues. In germline, CDR1 is MNHEY, CDR2 SVGAGI. The CDR3 region is CASSYNVDSRAGEAFF. In DNA form, the CDR3 reads TGTGCCAGCAGTTACAATGTGGACTCAAGGGCAGGGGAAGCTTTCTTT.

The rearrangement uses TRBV30 and TRBJ1-5; D ambiguous. The V end was cut by 1 base, the J end by 1 base, with 8 bases between. CDR3 length equals 14 residues. Germline V gives CDR1 GTSNPN, CDR2 SVGIG (reference sequence). Here the CDR3 reads CAWSGGFSNQPQHF. In DNA, the CDR3 is TGTGCCTGGAGTGGGGGATTCAGCAATCAGCCCCAGCATTTT.

This clone appeared once. The J gene is TRBJ1-4, the V gene TRBV19; D gene uncertain. Between the trimmed V and J ends, which lost 7 bases and 4 bases, there was a span of 13 bases. This CDR3 has 14 residues. Germline V gives CDR1 LNHDA, CDR2 SQIVND (reference sequence). As DNA, the CDR3 is TGTGCCAGTATCCCTCGAGGCCGTAATGAAAAACTGTTTTTT. Its translation: CASIPRGRNEKLFF.

The V gene is TRBV9, the J gene TRBJ1-4, with 7 positions matching TRBD1. Germline V gene data show CDR1 as SGDLS and CDR2 as YYNGEE. V lost 0 bases, J lost 6 bases, and 2 bases stayed unmatched. This CDR3 is 14 amino acids long. The CDR3 coding sequence is TGTGCCAGCAGCGTAGCCGGGACAGATGAAAAACTGTTTTTT. Protein: CASSVAGTDEKLFF.

The chain couples TRBV7-9 to TRBJ2-1; 12 bases line up with TRBD2. CDR1 and CDR2 (germline): SEHNR, FQNEAQ (reference sequence). CDR3 length equals 15 residues. V shed 2 bases and J 9 bases; nucleotides not matched to a gene: 5. The CDR3 here is CASSLPSGRGTEQFF. In nucleotides, the CDR3 is TGTGCCAGCAGCTTACCTAGCGGGAGGGGTACTGAGCAGTTCTTC.

The V and J genes are TRBV28 and TRBJ1-4; maybe TRBD1 (6 bases). Trimming removed 5 bases from V and 3 bases from J, with 10 bases in between. CDR3 length: 14 amino acids. Germline loops: CDR1 MDHEN, CDR2 SYDVKM. CDR3 region: CASSTGSANEKLFF. As DNA, the CDR3 is TGTGCCAGCAGTACAGGGTCCGCTAATGAAAAACTGTTTTTT.

The chain combines TRBV28 with TRBJ2-3, with 8 bases identical to TRBD2. The CDR3 has 16 residues. The germline CDR1 and CDR2 sequences are MDHEN and SYDVKM. The V gene end was trimmed by 5 bases and the J gene end by 2 bases; junction bases not matched to a gene: 9. CDR3 DNA sequence: TGTGCCAGCAGTCCTCAAAGCGGGAGCCCCACAGATACGCAGTATTTT. It translates to CASSPQSGSPTDTQYF.

The chain recombines TRBV12-3 or TRBV12-4 with TRBJ1-1; D ambiguous. V was shortened by 6 bases and J by 4 bases, with 9 bases between the two germline ends. CDR3 length equals 12 residues. The CDR3 nucleotides read TGTGCCAGCAGGATAGGGATCACTGAAGCTTTCTTT. Protein product: CASRIGITEAFF.

The chain couples TRBV2 to TRBJ2-2, with D possibly matching TRBD1 (6 bases). From germline, CDR1 is SNHLY and CDR2 FYNNEI. The ends were cut back, 6 bases at V and 3 bases at J, with 11 bases in the middle. The CDR3 covers 14 residues. The CDR3 reads CASRKAGDTGELFF. In DNA form, the CDR3 reads TGTGCCAGCAGAAAGGCAGGGGACACCGGGGAGCTGTTTTTT. Combining the CDR3 with reference TRBV2 and TRBJ2-2 gives the whole variable domain EPEVTQTPSHQVTQMGQEVILRCVPISNHLYFYWYRQILGQKVEFLVSFYNNEISEKSEIFDDQFSVERPDGSNFTLKIRSTKLEDSAMYFCASRKAGDTGELFFGEGSRLTVL.